The 13 T cell receptor beta chains below were found in one sample sequenced in a study of T cells after yellow fever vaccination. TCRdb itself ran the 5' RACE reads through MiXCR, one entry per CDR3 protein. The sample holds approximately 170,000 distinct CDR3 sequences; 11% are singletons and the top ten take 35% to 45%. Sequences were derived from CD8+ T cells sorted from PBMCs, sampled 15 days after the yellow fever booster vaccination. The source is a man younger than 35 who received the YFV17D yellow fever vaccine.

This clonotype was detected a few times. The chain recombines TRBV27 with TRBJ2-7; the D gene is possibly TRBD1 (7 bases). Deletions cut 8 bases from V and 1 base from J, with 15 bases between. CDR3 length: 14 residues. Germline loops: CDR1 MNHEY, CDR2 SMNVEV (reference sequence). The CDR3 DNA reads as TGTGCCAGCGCGAGCAGGGGGGTATCCTACGAGCAGTACTTC. The encoded protein is CASASRGVSYEQYF.

This clonotype was seen a few times. The chain combines TRBV11-3 with TRBJ2-2; D possibly corresponds to TRBD1 (5 bases). Trimming took off 5 bases at V and 1 base at J, with 8 bases between the two ends. CDR3 length equals 14 residues. Germline V CDR1 and CDR2: SGHNT, YENEEA. CDR3 amino acids: CASSPGQNTGELFF. Here the CDR3 DNA reads TGTGCCAGCAGCCCAGGACAGAACACCGGGGAGCTGTTTTTT.

This clonotype turned up a few times. The rearrangement uses TRBV6-6 and TRBJ2-3; 11 bases are shared with TRBD2. Germline V lookup: CDR1 MNHNY, CDR2 SVGAGI (reference sequence). V was pared by 5 bases and J by 2 bases, with 9 bases of the junction left unmatched. The CDR3 runs 17 residues. CDR3 DNA sequence: TGTGCCAGCAGTCACCCTAGCGGGGGGCTCCTCACAGATACGCAGTATTTT. Translated: CASSHPSGGLLTDTQYF.

This clonotype was counted a few times. The V call is TRBV7-2, the J call TRBJ2-7; no clear D gene. This CDR3 region has 15 residues. The ends were cut back, 4 bases at V and 2 bases at J, with 15 bases in the middle. Per the germline V gene, CDR1 is SGHTA and CDR2 is FQGNSA. The CDR3: CASSYSPAPAYEQYF. DNA for the CDR3: TGTGCCAGCAGCTATTCCCCAGCGCCCGCCTACGAGCAGTACTTC.

This clonotype was counted a few times. The chain combines TRBV7-6 with TRBJ1-2, with D unclear. This CDR3 has 13 amino acids. Per germline, CDR1 SGHVS and CDR2 FNYEAQ. V dropped 1 base and J dropped 8 bases, with 11 bases sitting between them. The CDR3 region is CASSLESGYGYTF. CDR3 sequence (DNA): TGTGCCAGCAGCTTAGAATCGGGGTACGGCTACACCTTC.

The genes are TRBV7-2 and TRBJ2-1; a weak D match, TRBD1 (6 bases). This CDR3 comprises 15 residues. Germline V gives CDR1 SGHTA, CDR2 FQGNSA. Trimming took 0 bases from V and 6 from J, leaving 12 bases between them. CDR3 sequence (DNA): TGTGCCAGCAGCTTAGCGGGGGCCCTTTTCAATGAGCAGTTCTTC. This codes for CASSLAGALFNEQFF. The full variable domain, with the rest looked up from reference TRBV7-2 and TRBJ2-1, is GAGVSQSPSNKVTEKGKDVELRCDPISGHTALYWYRQSLGQGLEFLIYFQGNSAPDKSGLPSDRFSAERTGGSVSTLTIQRTQQEDSAVYLCASSLAGALFNEQFFGPGTRLTVL.

This clonotype appeared a few times. V and J are TRBV20-1 and TRBJ2-3; D possibly uses TRBD1 or TRBD2 (7 bases each). CDR3 length: 16 residues. The V and J ends lost 3 bases and 3 bases respectively, with 19 bases between them. Germline-derived CDR1 and CDR2 are DFQATT and SNEGSKA (reference sequence). The CDR3 region has the DNA TGCAGTGCTAGGGGTAACAGGGGAGGGAAGACAGATACGCAGTATTTT. It encodes CSARGNRGGKTDTQYF.

This clonotype was picked up a small number of times. The CDR3 bases are TGTGCCACCAGCAGAGACGACGGGCTCTACACCTTC. It codes for CATSRDDGLYTF. The genes are TRBV15 and TRBJ1-2; D remains unclear. V gave up 0 bases and J gave up 10 bases, with 9 bases separating them. Germline assignment: CDR1 LNHNV and CDR2 YYDKDF (reference sequence). The length of the CDR3 is 12 residues.

This clonotype was recorded a few times. The chain uses TRBV10-3 and TRBJ2-7, with 10 positions matching TRBD1. Germline lookup yields CDR1 ENHRY and CDR2 SYGVKD. The V segment lost 9 bases and the J segment 6 bases; nucleotides outside the gene matches: 8. CDR3 length equals 13 residues. DNA of the CDR3: TGTGCCATTCTGGGGACAGGGGTGAGCGAGCAGTACTTC. Amino acid sequence: CAILGTGVSEQYF.

This clonotype has a handful of counts. The V call is TRBV12-5, the J call TRBJ2-6; D gene ambiguous. The CDR3 contains 13 residues. V was clipped by 6 bases and J by 4 bases, with 7 bases between them. Germline assignment: CDR1 LGHNT and CDR2 FRNRAP. For the CDR3, the DNA is TGTGCTAGTGGCCTAGGGGGGGCCAACGTCCTGACTTTC. Protein sequence: CASGLGGANVLTF.

The chain combines TRBV9 with TRBJ2-3; 9 bases are a match to TRBD2. V lost 0 bases to trimming and J lost 2 bases; unmatched junction nucleotides: 10. Germline V gives CDR1 SGDLS, CDR2 YYNGEE. This CDR3 has 18 amino acids. The CDR3 region has the DNA TGTGCCAGCAGCGTAGCTCCGGTAGCGGGGGCCCTCACAGATACGCAGTATTTT. Residues: CASSVAPVAGALTDTQYF.

The rearrangement joins TRBV4-3 to TRBJ2-3; D call uncertain. The germline CDR1 and CDR2 sequences are LGHNA and YSLEER. Trimming cost V 0 bases and J 4 bases, with 8 bases left between them. This CDR3 region has 14 residues. CDR3 amino acids: CASSQDQLADTQYF. The CDR3, as DNA: TGCGCCAGCAGCCAAGATCAGTTGGCAGATACGCAGTATTTT.

The table lists this clonotype with a few counts. This rearrangement joins TRBV9 to TRBJ2-3; 13 bases map to TRBD2. Germline V gene sequence: CDR1 SGDLS, CDR2 YYNGEE. Trimming at V came to 3 bases and at J to 4 bases, leaving 8 bases not matched to a gene. The CDR3 totals 17 residues. The CDR3 spells CASSGTGTSGAADTQYF. DNA for the CDR3: TGTGCCAGCAGCGGAACCGGGACTAGCGGGGCCGCAGATACGCAGTATTTT.